Each of the 9 T cell receptor beta chains below was sequenced from the same sample in a study of T-cell reconstitution after alpha-beta-depleted transplantation in children. Unique molecular identifiers featured in how the TCRbeta library was prepared. TCRdb independently ran MiXCR on the PCR reads; one entry per CDR3 protein. The sample records about 610,000 distinct CDR3 sequences, over 9.5% being singletons. The material was PBMCs from the stem cell graft donor, obtained from the stem cell graft. The receptors shown here come from a human donor who donated a stem cell graft to a child with acute myeloid leukemia.

This clonotype was detected ten times or more. The chain couples TRBV20-1 to TRBJ2-1, with unresolved D. Germline CDR1 reads DFQATT; CDR2 reads SNEGSKA (reference sequence). This CDR3 is built from 14 residues. Trimming pared 7 bases from V and 3 bases from J, leaving 16 bases between. The CDR3 region is CSGRAPNYYNEQFF. The CDR3 DNA reads as TGCAGTGGACGGGCGCCTAACTACTACAATGAGCAGTTCTTC.

The chain is built from TRBV20-1 and TRBJ1-5; the D is unclear. CDR3 length: 14 amino acids. Germline V gene data show CDR1 as DFQATT and CDR2 as SNEGSKA (reference sequence). V lost 0 bases and J lost 2, with 8 bases in between. The CDR3 here is CSARDPRGNQPQHF. CDR3 bases: TGCAGTGCTAGAGATCCCCGGGGCAATCAGCCCCAGCATTTT.

This clonotype has ten or more counts. The chain joins TRBV2 to TRBJ2-2; 11 bases are shared with TRBD2. CDR3 length: 14 amino acids. Trimming at V came to 5 bases and at J to 5 bases, leaving 1 base not matched to a gene. CDR1 and CDR2 (germline): SNHLY, FYNNEI. Here the CDR3 DNA reads TGTGCCAGCAGTCGGACTAGCGGGACCGGGGAGCTGTTTTTT. This translates into CASSRTSGTGELFF.

Notes on this clonotype: The junction does not match germline at one end; this may be a read error. The chain recombines TRBV7-7 with TRBJ2-1, with D possibly being TRBD1 or TRBD2 (7 bases each). This CDR3 is built from 14 residues. Germline assignment: CDR1 SSHAT and CDR2 FNYEAQ (reference sequence). CDR3 residues: CASSPGEGANEQFF. The CDR3 DNA reads TGTGCTAGCAGCCCCGGGGAGGGGGCTAATGAGCAGTTCTTC.

There are a few counts of this clonotype. The chain carries TRBV20-1 and TRBJ1-1; D is undetermined. The CDR3 length is 13 residues. Germline CDR1 and CDR2: DFQATT and SNEGSKA (reference sequence). Trimming left V 3 bases short and J 4 bases short, with 12 bases between. The CDR3 nucleotides are TGCAGTGCTAGGGGAGTGGGGAGCACTGAAGCTTTCTTT. Its protein is CSARGVGSTEAFF.

This clonotype has ten or more counts. The chain uses TRBV9 and TRBJ2-7; 7 positions agree with TRBD2. The V gene end was trimmed by 4 bases and the J gene end by 3 bases; junction bases not matched to a gene: 7. The CDR3 totals 14 residues. The germline V gene has CDR1 SGDLS and CDR2 YYNGEE. CDR3 in amino acids: CASSPGLVLYEQYF. In nucleotides, the CDR3 is TGTGCCAGCAGCCCCGGACTAGTACTCTACGAGCAGTACTTC.

This clonotype occurred many times. The chain is built from TRBV24-1 and TRBJ2-2, with 11 bases lining up with TRBD1. The CDR3 extends over 16 amino acids. With V trimmed by 4 bases and J by 4 bases, 4 bases remained unmatched. Looked up from germline, CDR1 is KGHDR and CDR2 is SFDVKD. In DNA form, the CDR3 reads TGTGCCACCAGTGACGCCGGGACAGGGGGCACCGGGGAGCTGTTTTTT. Its translation is CATSDAGTGGTGELFF.

The gene calls are TRBV12-3 or TRBV12-4 and TRBJ1-5; 7 bases agree with TRBD1. The CDR3 loop spans 15 amino acids. V shed 4 bases and J 4 bases; nucleotides not matched to a gene: 7. The CDR3 DNA follows: TGTGCCAGCAGTTCGTCACAGGGGTGGAATCAGCCCCAGCATTTT. Its protein product is CASSSSQGWNQPQHF.

The gene calls are TRBV20-1 and TRBJ2-3; TRBD2 matches at 8 bases. This CDR3 contains 15 residues. Germline CDR1 reads DFQATT; CDR2 reads SNEGSKA (reference sequence). The trim removed 2 bases at V and 1 base at J, leaving 5 bases unmatched. As DNA, the CDR3 is TGCAGTGCTAGACCGGGAGGGTCTGGCACAGATACGCAGTATTTT. As protein: CSARPGGSGTDTQYF.